This T cell receptor (beta chain) was captured in a study of T cells in Graves' hyperthyroidism and ophthalmopathy. There are 13 residues in the CDR3. CDR1 is MNHNS and CDR2 is SASEGT in the germline V gene. Trimming took 4 bases from V and 6 from J, leaving 12 bases between them. Amplified regions were TCR beta CDR3 sequences from RNA transcripts. HTBI primers were used for first-round RT-PCR of the TCR CDR3. TCRdb redid the calling of the multiplex PCR reads with MiXCR, one entry per CDR3 protein. The sample consists of 350,000 or so distinct CDR3 sequences, 18% of them appearing once. Material for sequencing was blood. The J gene is TRBJ1-2, the V gene TRBV6-1; no clear D. The clonotype originates from a woman aged 35 to 49 with Graves' ophthalmopathy. CDR3 bases: TGTGCCAGCAGTGGGGATGTCATAGATGGCTACACCTTC. This encodes CASSGDVIDGYTF.